The T cell receptor (beta chain) under discussion was sequenced for a study of T cells in localized non-small cell lung cancer. Remarks on this clone: The antigen remains undetermined.

Germline-derived CDR1 and CDR2 are LNHNV and YYDKDF (reference sequence). Between the trimmed V and J ends, which lost 0 bases and 1 base, there was a span of 10 bases. There are 16 residues in the CDR3. Study-wide points: Longer overall survival associated with higher blood T cell density; shorter survival with higher adjacent-lung clonality. Appearances in adjacent lung were noted for a median roughly 50 of the top 100 tumor clones.

Libraries were prepared by immunoSEQ multiplex PCR; TCRdb keeps only in-frame clonotypes and omits some of them. The data contain over 9,500 clones, less than 35% of them singletons. The clonotype comes from a man between 40 and 69 years old with stage I lung adenocarcinoma. This rearrangement joins TRBV15 to TRBJ1-5, with D maybe TRBD1 (6 bases). This material consisted of lung tumor tissue, taken before any cancer treatment. This CDR3 is CATSRDRGASNQPQHF. DNA of the CDR3: TGTGCCACCAGCAGAGATCGGGGGGCGAGCAATCAGCCCCAGCATTTT.